This T cell receptor (beta chain) was obtained from a study of esophageal squamous cell carcinoma under preoperative chemotherapy listed by TCRdb under 2018. At the level of the whole study: In the study, TCR repertoires were profiled in both peripheral blood T cells and tumor-infiltrating lymphocytes. About 5 patients with primary esophageal squamous cell carcinoma made up the cohort. The study assessed how paclitaxel-nedaplatin chemotherapy affected T-cell receptor repertoires in patients with esophageal squamous cell carcinoma. Repertoires from samples taken before paclitaxel-nedaplatin therapy were compared with repertoires from samples taken after paclitaxel-nedaplatin therapy. The paper's findings and limits, for the study overall: Immediate and substantial changes in clonotype frequency were induced by paclitaxel-nedaplatin therapy, and contraction rather than amplification was more likely to be observed among abundant clones. A significant increase in TCR diversity was observed in peripheral T cells after chemotherapy, whereas no such increase was observed in tumor-infiltrating lymphocytes. Only a handful of patients with esophageal squamous cell carcinoma were analyzed, making for a small cohort. Post-treatment tumor-infiltrating lymphocytes appeared partly derived from peripheral T cells migrating into the tumor, not solely from local clonal changes.

The library relied on PCR. The sequencer was a HiSeq X Ten. High-throughput sequencing was used to characterize TCR repertoires. TCRdb applied fastp at Q25 and MiXCR to the public reads, then kept only in-frame beta chains. Every distinct CDR3 protein forms one entry, paired with its most common genes and DNA. Within this sample are about 18,000 distinct CDR3 sequences, with under 60% of them counted one time only. Together, the top ten hold approximately 28% of the sample. Read against the paper, the sample's time point label means: after preoperative PTX-NDP chemotherapy. Before surgery, patients were given paclitaxel-nedaplatin as preoperative chemotherapy. Remarks on this clonotype: The specificity of this receptor is unknown. It has no much larger one-base neighbor in the sample; base qualities were not kept.

The germline V gene specifies SGHTA as CDR1 and FQGNSA as CDR2. Counted from cysteine to phenylalanine, this CDR3 has 14 amino acids. Solely the CDR3 DNA is kept, with 42 bases framed from the first base. The trim is 3 bases for V and 4 bases for J, with a gap of 9 bases between the germline ends. Rearrangement joined TRBV7-2 to TRBJ2-2; the D gene cannot be resolved reliably. The sample was acquired from a patient given preoperative chemotherapy. The TCR originated in a human donor with esophageal squamous cell carcinoma. The donor label of this sample is uncertain. The DNA sequence follows: TGTGCCAGCAGCTTGGAAGTGGGCACCGGGGAGCTGTTTTTT. This yields the protein CASSLEVGTGELFF.